These 11 T cell receptor beta chains were sequenced from one sample in a study of T cells in Graves' hyperthyroidism and ophthalmopathy. Amplification of TCR beta CDR3 regions was performed using RNA transcripts as template. Initially, a first-round RT-PCR of the TCR CDR3 employed the HTBI primer set. TCRdb independently ran MiXCR on the multiplex PCR reads; one entry per CDR3 protein. This table holds about 270,000 distinct CDR3 sequences, less than 30% found once. The sample consisted of blood. These receptors were collected from a man aged 35 to 55 with Graves' hyperthyroidism that later progressed to Graves' ophthalmopathy.

This clonotype was recorded at least ten times. The V and J genes are TRBV12-5 and TRBJ1-1; D uncertain. CDR1 and CDR2 from the germline V gene are LGHNT and FRNRAP. The CDR3 totals 14 residues. V was pared by 5 bases and J by 1 base, with 11 bases between. The CDR3: CASGRSPGNTEAFF. The CDR3 DNA reads as TGTGCTAGTGGTCGAAGCCCTGGGAACACTGAAGCTTTCTTT.

There are many counts of this clonotype. The final CDR3 position lacks the conserved phenylalanine or tryptophan, pointing to a likely read error. The chain carries TRBV12-3 or TRBV12-4 and TRBJ2-7, with 10 nucleotides matching TRBD2. The CDR3 loop spans 17 amino acids. Trimming cost V 7 bases and J 4 bases; bases outside gene matches: 16. The CDR3 nucleotides are TGTGCCAGCACTACAGATCCGCCGGGACTAGCGCCTTACGAGCAGTACCTC. This encodes CASTTDPPGLAPYEQYL.

At least ten counts were recorded for this clonotype. J is TRBJ2-2 and V is TRBV11-2, with 11 positions matching TRBD1. The germline V gene has CDR1 SGHAT and CDR2 FQNNGV. Trimming cost V 5 bases and J 6 bases; bases outside gene matches: 2. There are 14 residues in the CDR3. DNA of the CDR3: TGTGCCAGCAGCACGGGACAGGGGGCCGGGGAGCTGTTTTTT. Translated, it gives CASSTGQGAGELFF.

In this sample, this clonotype turned up many times. This chain links TRBV11-2 with TRBJ1-2; no clear D gene. The CDR3 extends over 15 amino acids. V shed 2 bases and J shed 4 bases, with 14 bases lying between them. CDR1 and CDR2 (germline): SGHAT, FQNNGV. CDR3 nucleotide sequence: TGTGCCAGCAGCTTATCCCCCGGAAACAGCTATGGCTACACCTTC. Protein: CASSLSPGNSYGYTF. Complete variable domain (other parts from reference TRBV11-2 and TRBJ1-2): EAGVAQSPRYKIIEKRQSVAFWCNPISGHATLYWYQQILGQGPKLLIQFQNNGVVDDSQLPKDRFSAERLKGVDSTLKIQPAKLEDSAVYLCASSLSPGNSYGYTFGSGTRLTVV.

This clonotype showed up many times. The chain combines TRBV12-3 or TRBV12-4 with TRBJ1-1, with D perhaps matching TRBD1 (5 bases). The CDR3 contains 12 residues. V was trimmed by 6 bases and J by 4 bases, leaving 9 bases between them. The CDR3 region has the DNA TGTGCCAGCAGCAGGGTAGGCACTGAAGCTTTCTTT. This codes for CASSRVGTEAFF.

This chain joins TRBV27 and TRBJ2-6; D gene uncertain. There are 16 residues in the CDR3. Germline-derived CDR1 and CDR2 are MNHEY and SMNVEV (reference sequence). Trimming took 2 bases from V and 0 from J, leaving 8 bases between them. CDR3 DNA: TGTGCCAGCAGTTTAATAGGAAGCTCTGGGGCCAACGTCCTGACTTTC. Encoded protein: CASSLIGSSGANVLTF. The full variable domain, completed using reference TRBV27 and TRBJ2-6, is EAQVTQNPRYLITVTGKKLTVTCSQNMNHEYMSWYRQDPGLGLRQIYYSMNVEVTDKGDVPEGYKVSRKEKRNFPLILESPSPNQTSLYFCASSLIGSSGANVLTFGAGSRLTVL.

This clonotype was seen at least ten times. The rearrangement joins TRBV4-1 to TRBJ2-5; 13 bases are a match to TRBD2. Trimming cost V 4 bases and J 4 bases; bases outside gene matches: 12. The germline V gene has CDR1 MGHRA and CDR2 YSYEKL. This CDR3 has 18 residues. CDR3 sequence reads: CASSPRTTSGRASETQYF. DNA for the CDR3: TGCGCCAGCAGCCCTCGAACTACTAGCGGGAGGGCCTCAGAGACCCAGTACTTC.

The gene calls are TRBV13 and TRBJ2-6; no reliable D call. V dropped 3 bases and J dropped 1 base, with 4 bases sitting between them. The length of the CDR3 is 14 residues. Germline V gene sequence: CDR1 PRHDT, CDR2 FYEKMQ (reference sequence). For the CDR3, the DNA is TGTGCCAGCAGCTTTGAATCTGGGGCCAACGTCCTGACTTTC. Protein sequence: CASSFESGANVLTF.

The gene calls are TRBV30 and TRBJ1-1, with D hard to call. The V and J ends lost 4 bases and 6 bases respectively, with 12 bases between them. The V gene's germline CDR1 is GTSNPN and CDR2 SVGIG (reference sequence). The length of the CDR3 is 12 residues. This chain's CDR3 is CAWTPRVAEAFF. CDR3 sequence (DNA): TGTGCCTGGACACCTAGGGTGGCTGAAGCTTTCTTT.

This clonotype was seen ten or more times. This rearrangement joins TRBV29-1 to TRBJ1-2; 10 nucleotides align to TRBD1. The trim removed 4 bases at V and 7 bases at J, leaving 3 bases unmatched. Germline assignment: CDR1 SQVTM and CDR2 ANQGSEA. The CDR3 contains 12 residues. The CDR3 here is CSVVGDRGGYTF. In DNA form, the CDR3 reads TGCAGCGTTGTGGGGGACAGGGGTGGCTACACCTTC. The full variable domain, with the rest looked up from reference TRBV29-1 and TRBJ1-2, is SAVISQKPSRDICQRGTSLTIQCQVDSQVTMMFWYRQQPGQSLTLIATANQGSEATYESGFVIDKFPISRPNLTFSTLTVSNMSPEDSSIYLCSVVGDRGGYTFGSGTRLTVV.

This clonotype was detected many times. This chain connects TRBV6-1 to TRBJ2-7; possibly TRBD2 for D (6 bases). This CDR3 spans 12 amino acids. CDR1 and CDR2 (germline): MNHNS, SASEGT. The ends were cut back, 0 bases at V and 9 bases at J, with 9 bases in the middle. The CDR3 is CASSEARGTQYF. CDR3 coding DNA: TGTGCCAGCAGTGAAGCGCGGGGTACGCAGTACTTC.